Sequencing of this T cell receptor (beta chain) was carried out in a study of blood T cells in healthy people across ages. This clonotype was seen a few times. The use of a sample-barcoded 5' primer and a J-beta primer mix characterized a second PCR of roughly 6 to 12 cycles. A single record per CDR3 protein comes from TCRdb applying MiXCR to the 5' RACE reads. The sample has approximately 1,100,000 distinct CDR3 sequences, 40% to 50% seen once. Sequencing was performed on blood. This TCR came from a woman aged 60-75 years in good health.

The CDR3 loop reads CSAYTLAGSRNEQFF. Written as DNA, the CDR3 is TGCAGCGCCTACACACTAGCGGGATCCCGCAATGAGCAGTTCTTC. This chain connects TRBV29-1 to TRBJ2-1; 10 positions match TRBD2. J was trimmed by 6 bases and V by 7 bases; bases with no gene match: 12. This CDR3 is 15 amino acids long. Germline assignment: CDR1 SQVTM and CDR2 ANQGSEA.